This T cell receptor beta chain came from a study of T-cell memory formation after mild COVID-19. Turning to the study itself: Clusters of TCRs were largely donor specific.

This clonotype has just a few counts. Antigen unknown. Using constant-segment primers, 5'RACE produced TCR alpha and TCR beta cDNA libraries carrying sample barcodes and UMIs. MiXCR, run by TCRdb on the 5' RACE reads, gives a single entry per CDR3 protein. The sample has some 320,000 distinct CDR3 sequences, 15% to 20% seen once; the top ten hold 20% to 25%. Study outcomes and limitations: Cross-reactive memory appears to have joined, as suggested by some responding clones showing up in pre-infection memory.

CDR1 and CDR2 (germline): SGHRS, YFSETQ. Trimming cost V 5 bases and J 0 bases; bases outside gene matches: 8. The CDR3 contains 16 residues. The TCR sequence derives from a man younger than 35 who had mild COVID-19 (a few samples of this study predate the infection). Cell type and time point are not known. Sequencing was done on a sample of PBMCs or a T cell subset sorted from them (not recorded which). The chain joins TRBV5-1 to TRBJ2-1; TRBD2 aligns across 7 bases. The CDR3 here is CASRPTGGSSYNEQFF. CDR3 bases: TGCGCCAGCAGGCCCACGGGGGGAAGCTCCTACAATGAGCAGTTCTTC.